The next 31 T cell receptor beta chains were all read from a single sample in a study of cytomegalovirus exposure and HLA in healthy donors (TCRdb year 2017). Receptors were amplified or captured by the immunoSEQ multiplex PCR assay. A mixture of 60 forward primers for TCR Vbeta segments and 13 reverse primers for TCR Jbeta segments was used in the multiplex PCR. TCRdb retrieved this table from immuneACCESS and kept in-frame rearrangements only. Not all clones are present; in checked studies, unresolved V genes account for under half, and no reason is known for the remainder. This sample comprises 150,000 or so clones, 85% of them detected only once. About 2% of the sample lies in the top ten. The sample taken for sequencing was PBMCs. The receptors derive from a man aged 18 to 30 in good health and CMV-seropositive.

Details on this clone: The sample contains more than one DNA sequence encoding this CDR3. The rearrangement uses TRBV9 and TRBJ1-1; TRBD1 aligns across 10 bases. Germline V gene lookup returns CDR1 SGDLS and CDR2 YYNGEE. The V gene end was trimmed by 3 bases and the J gene end by 5 bases; junction bases not matched to a gene: 7. This CDR3 has 15 residues. DNA for the CDR3: TGTGCCAGCAGCGAGACAGGGGGCGCGGGAACTGAAGCTTTCTTT. Translation: CASSETGGAGTEAFF.

This rearrangement joins TRBV10-3 to TRBJ2-1; 8 bases are shared with TRBD1. Germline V gives CDR1 ENHRY, CDR2 SYGVKD. The CDR3 extends over 15 amino acids. V was clipped by 3 bases and J by 7 bases; unmatched bases: 8. CDR3 loop: CAISERTGQNNEQFF. For the CDR3, the DNA is TGTGCCATCAGTGAACGGACAGGGCAGAATAATGAGCAGTTCTTC.

J is TRBJ2-1 and V is TRBV11-3; 7 bases align to TRBD2. The CDR3 is 13 amino acids. J lost 8 bases, V lost 3 bases, and 4 bases had no gene match. CDR1 and CDR2 (germline): SGHNT, YENEEA. CDR3 sequence (DNA): TGTGCCAGCAGCTTCTACACTAGCGATGAGCAGTTCTTC. It is translated as CASSFYTSDEQFF. The full variable domain, its missing parts supplied by reference TRBV11-3 and TRBJ2-1, is EAGVVQSPRYKIIEKKQPVAFWCNPISGHNTLYWYLQNLGQGPELLIRYENEEAVDDSQLPKDRFSAERLKGVDSTLKIQPAELGDSAVYLCASSFYTSDEQFFGPGTRLTVL.

The chain is built from TRBV5-1 and TRBJ1-2; D perhaps matches TRBD1 (6 bases). The ends were cut back, 5 bases at V and 8 bases at J, with 16 bases in the middle. This CDR3 has 13 amino acids. CDR1 and CDR2 from the germline V gene are SGHRS and YFSETQ. This CDR3 reads CASRDAGDGGYTF. As DNA, the CDR3 is TGCGCCAGCAGGGACGCAGGGGACGGGGGCTACACCTTC. Variable domain in full (rest from reference TRBV5-1 and TRBJ1-2): KAGVTQTPRYLIKTRGQQVTLSCSPISGHRSVSWYQQTPGQGLQFLFEYFSETQRNKGNFPGRFSGRQFSNSRSEMNVSTLELGDSALYLCASRDAGDGGYTFGSGTRLTVV.

This chain connects TRBV5-5 to TRBJ2-5; 8 positions match TRBD1. The trim removed 0 bases at V and 5 bases at J, leaving 12 bases unmatched. Looked up from germline, CDR1 is SGHKS and CDR2 is YYEKEE (reference sequence). The CDR3 runs 17 residues. The CDR3: CASSLAPLGTGSETQYF. The CDR3, as DNA: TGTGCCAGCAGCTTGGCCCCCCTCGGGACAGGTTCGGAGACCCAGTACTTC. Full variable domain (rest looked up from reference TRBV5-5 and TRBJ2-5): DAGVTQSPTHLIKTRGQQVTLRCSPISGHKSVSWYQQVLGQGPQFIFQYYEKEERGRGNFPDRFSARQFPNYSSELNVNALLLGDSALYLCASSLAPLGTGSETQYFGPGTRLLVL.

J is TRBJ2-7 and V is TRBV5-5; 9 bases agree with TRBD1. Germline V gives CDR1 SGHKS, CDR2 YYEKEE (reference sequence). The CDR3 has 14 amino acids. The trim removed 4 bases at V and 2 bases at J, leaving 4 bases unmatched. This CDR3 is CASSAGTGTYEQYF. The CDR3 DNA sequence: TGTGCCAGCAGCGCCGGGACAGGGACCTACGAGCAGTACTTC.

The chain has TRBV4-1 and TRBJ2-3; 7 nucleotides line up with TRBD1. Germline CDR1 MGHRA, CDR2 YSYEKL. This CDR3 has 18 residues. Trimming took 2 bases from V and 0 from J; bases not matched to a gene: 11. The CDR3 DNA reads as TGCGCCAGCAGCCAATCGAGTACCGGGACAGTGAGCACAGATACGCAGTATTTT. It yields the protein CASSQSSTGTVSTDTQYF.

The chain combines TRBV9 with TRBJ1-2; D not certain. The CDR3 loop spans 14 amino acids. Looked up from germline, CDR1 is SGDLS and CDR2 is YYNGEE. V was pared by 0 bases and J by 4 bases, with 10 bases between. CDR3 DNA: TGTGCCAGCAGCGTAGAAGGAGGGCTCTATGGCTACACCTTC. Residues: CASSVEGGLYGYTF.

This sequence joins TRBV7-2 and TRBJ2-2; the D gene is possibly TRBD1 (5 bases). CDR3 length: 17 residues. The germline V gene has CDR1 SGHTA and CDR2 FQGNSA. V lost 2 bases, J lost 0 bases, and 13 bases lay in between. CDR3 nucleotide sequence: TGTGCCAGCAGCTTACCGTGGGGCCTCGCGAACACCGGGGAGCTGTTTTTT. This gives the protein CASSLPWGLANTGELFF.

This rearrangement joins TRBV7-6 to TRBJ1-1, with 10 positions matching TRBD1. J lost 1 base, V lost 4 bases, and 9 bases had no gene match. The CDR3 has 17 amino acids. Germline V gene data show CDR1 as SGHVS and CDR2 as FNYEAQ. The CDR3 region has the DNA TGTGCCAGCAGCTCTTCCGGGACAGGGGCCCCGAACACTGAAGCTTTCTTT. Translation: CASSSSGTGAPNTEAFF.

This sequence joins TRBV7-2 and TRBJ2-1; 10 nucleotides align to TRBD1. Germline V CDR1 and CDR2: SGHTA, FQGNSA. Germline trimming cut 1 base from V and 9 bases from J; bases unmatched to any gene: 9. This CDR3 has 16 residues. CDR3 in DNA: TGTGCCAGCAGCTTAGACCCGGGACAGGGGATCAGTGAGCAGTTCTTC. As protein: CASSLDPGQGISEQFF.

This chain links TRBV19 with TRBJ1-1, with TRBD1 matching over 7 bases. V gave up 6 bases and J gave up 0 bases; unmatched junction bases: 7. From germline, CDR1 is LNHDA and CDR2 SQIVND (reference sequence). The length of the CDR3 is 15 residues. The CDR3 loop reads CASRTSTGLNTEAFF. In DNA, the CDR3 is TGTGCCAGTAGAACTTCGACAGGGTTGAACACTGAAGCTTTCTTT.

This sequence joins TRBV9 and TRBJ1-1; 10 nucleotides agree with TRBD1. Germline trimming cut 3 bases from V and 1 base from J; bases unmatched to any gene: 6. The CDR3 length is 16 residues. The V gene's germline CDR1 is SGDLS and CDR2 YYNGEE. In DNA, the CDR3 is TGTGCCAGCAGCGAGGGACAGGGGACTAGGAACACTGAAGCTTTCTTT. It specifies CASSEGQGTRNTEAFF.

The V call is TRBV5-1, the J call TRBJ1-6, with 7 bases lining up with TRBD1. This CDR3 spans 14 amino acids. The germline V gene has CDR1 SGHRS and CDR2 YFSETQ. The V segment lost 4 bases and the J segment 6 bases; nucleotides outside the gene matches: 4. The CDR3 is CASSAGQTNSPLHF. In DNA form, the CDR3 reads TGCGCCAGCAGCGCGGGACAGACTAATTCACCCCTCCACTTT.

The rearrangement joins TRBV21-1 to TRBJ1-1; TRBD1 is taken as the D call from the table, unchecked against the DNA. TRBV21-1 is a documented pseudogene. The CDR3 is 14 residues long. The CDR3 nucleotides are TGTGCCAGCAGCTCCGGGACAGGGTACACTGAAGCTTTCTTT. It encodes CASSSGTGYTEAFF.

The chain employs TRBV6-1 and TRBJ2-1, with D perhaps matching TRBD1 (5 bases). This CDR3 is built from 12 residues. Germline CDR1 reads MNHNS; CDR2 reads SASEGT. V lost 8 bases, J lost 8 bases, and 13 bases lay in between. In DNA form, the CDR3 reads TGTGCCAGCCGACAGACCTGGTATGAGCAGTTCTTC. The encoded protein is CASRQTWYEQFF.

The genes are TRBV5-6 and TRBJ1-1, with D possibly matching TRBD1 (5 bases). The germline V gene encodes CDR1 SGHDT and CDR2 YYEEEE. This CDR3 region has 13 residues. Trimming removed 3 bases at V and 3 bases at J, with 9 bases between. CDR3 nucleotides: TGTGCCAGCAGCTCGGGGGGGTACACTGAAGCTTTCTTT. Its protein is CASSSGGYTEAFF.

The chain links TRBV19 to TRBJ2-2, with TRBD1 matching 7 bases. Germline V gene data show CDR1 as LNHDA and CDR2 as SQIVND (reference sequence). The CDR3 extends over 13 amino acids. V shed 5 bases, J shed 5 bases, and the junction held 2 bases outside the gene matches. CDR3 region: CASSAQGTGELFF. The CDR3 DNA reads TGTGCCAGTAGTGCACAGGGGACCGGGGAGCTGTTTTTT. Full variable domain (remainder filled in from reference TRBV19 and TRBJ2-2): DGGITQSPKYLFRKEGQNVTLSCEQNLNHDAMYWYRQDPGQGLRLIYYSQIVNDFQKGDIAEGYSVSREKKESFPLTVTSAQKNPTAFYLCASSAQGTGELFFGEGSRLTVL.

This clone was detected a few times. The chain is built from TRBV7-9 and TRBJ2-1; 9 bases map to TRBD2. V dropped 4 bases and J dropped 9; count of bases not matched to a gene: 10. The CDR3 runs 15 residues. CDR1 is SEHNR, CDR2 FQNEAQ, per germline (reference sequence). The CDR3 DNA reads TGTGCCAGCAGCTACGGGACTAGCCAAACTGTTGAGCAGTTCTTC. Translating gives CASSYGTSQTVEQFF.

About this clone itself: An end of the junction does not agree with germline; a read error may underlie this. The V and J genes are TRBV7-9 and TRBJ2-2, with TRBD2 as a possible D gene (5 bases). The CDR3 covers 16 residues. Germline lookup yields CDR1 SEHNR and CDR2 FQNEAQ (reference sequence). The CDR3 DNA follows: TGTTCCAGCAGCCCTGGCGGACTCGCGAACACCGGGGAGCTGTTTTTT. Its protein is CSSSPGGLANTGELFF.

The chain uses TRBV9 and TRBJ2-7, with D perhaps matching TRBD1 (6 bases). This CDR3 has 15 residues. V dropped 4 bases and J dropped 3 bases, with 17 bases sitting between them. The germline gives CDR1 SGDLS, CDR2 YYNGEE. The CDR3 is CASSPREQGVYEQYF. CDR3 nucleotides: TGTGCCAGCAGCCCCCGGGAACAGGGAGTCTACGAGCAGTACTTC.

J is TRBJ1-2 and V is TRBV5-1; TRBD1 is a possible D gene (6 bases). This CDR3 comprises 14 residues. V gave up 2 bases and J gave up 8 bases, with 16 bases separating them. Germline V gene sequence: CDR1 SGHRS, CDR2 YFSETQ. CDR3 region: CASSLGGSSWGYTF. The CDR3 nucleotides read TGCGCCAGCAGCTTAGGGGGATCTTCCTGGGGCTACACCTTC.

The V and J genes are TRBV11-3 and TRBJ1-5; a possible D gene is TRBD1 (5 bases). From germline, CDR1 is SGHNT and CDR2 YENEEA. Trimming shortened V by 4 bases and J by 2 bases, and 15 bases separated the two germline ends. The CDR3 covers 16 residues. CDR3 in amino acids: CASSSRGEVGNQPQHF. DNA of the CDR3: TGTGCCAGCAGCTCCCGGGGGGAGGTGGGCAATCAGCCCCAGCATTTT.

The chain combines TRBV11-2 with TRBJ1-2; 8 bases are a match to TRBD1. Germline CDR1 is SGHAT and CDR2 is FQNNGV. CDR3 length equals 14 residues. Losses at the gene ends were 1 base for V and 7 bases for J; bases not matched to a gene: 5. Here the CDR3 DNA reads TGTGCCAGCAGCTTAGGCCAGGGGGCGGTTGGCTACACCTTC. This translates into CASSLGQGAVGYTF.

The chain carries TRBV4-1 and TRBJ2-6; the D gene is possibly TRBD1 (5 bases). The CDR3 has 18 residues. Germline CDR1 MGHRA, CDR2 YSYEKL. Trimming took 0 bases from V and 0 from J, leaving 12 bases between them. The CDR3 bases are TGCGCCAGCAGCCAAGATCCAGCAGGGTCCTCTGGGGCCAACGTCCTGACTTTC. Residues: CASSQDPAGSSGANVLTF.

This clone was counted only a few times. V usage is TRBV5-1 and J usage is TRBJ2-3; 10 bases match TRBD2. The V segment lost 3 bases and the J segment 0 bases; nucleotides outside the gene matches: 13. Germline lookup yields CDR1 SGHRS and CDR2 YFSETQ. The CDR3 runs to 19 residues. CDR3 protein: CASSYQLAGSPFSTDTQYF. The CDR3 DNA is TGCGCCAGCAGCTACCAACTAGCGGGATCCCCCTTTAGCACAGATACGCAGTATTTT.

The chain employs TRBV11-2 and TRBJ1-1; the D gene is possibly TRBD1 (5 bases). Germline values: CDR1 SGHAT, CDR2 FQNNGV. V was trimmed by 0 bases and J by 6 bases, leaving 8 bases between them. There are 13 residues in the CDR3. This CDR3 is CASSLDPGPEAFF. The DNA of the CDR3 is TGTGCCAGCAGCTTAGATCCAGGGCCTGAAGCTTTCTTT.

The V gene is TRBV15, the J gene TRBJ1-3, with D unresolved. CDR1 LNHNV and CDR2 YYDKDF come from the germline V gene (reference sequence). Trimming shortened V by 0 bases and J by 2 bases, and 11 bases separated the two germline ends. This CDR3 is built from 16 residues. The CDR3 DNA is TGTGCCACCAGCAGAGATTGGGCAGATGCTGGAAACACCATATATTTT. It translates to CATSRDWADAGNTIYF.

The gene calls are TRBV2 and TRBJ2-1; 12 bases line up with TRBD2. Trimming cost V 4 bases and J 9 bases; bases outside gene matches: 10. Germline CDR1 reads SNHLY; CDR2 reads FYNNEI. The CDR3 extends over 16 amino acids. The CDR3 region has the DNA TGTGCCAGCAGTGGTGTGGCTAGCGGGGGGGCCGGTGAGCAGTTCTTC. Amino acids: CASSGVASGGAGEQFF.

This rearrangement joins TRBV2 to TRBJ2-7; D possibly corresponds to TRBD1 (6 bases). The germline V gene encodes CDR1 SNHLY and CDR2 FYNNEI. V shed 7 bases and J shed 3 bases, with 10 bases lying between them. The CDR3 covers 12 residues. CDR3 in DNA: TGTGCCAGCAACGTCAGGGGCTACGAGCAGTACTTC. It codes for CASNVRGYEQYF. The entire variable domain, with the rest obtained from reference TRBV2 and TRBJ2-7, is as follows: EPEVTQTPSHQVTQMGQEVILRCVPISNHLYFYWYRQILGQKVEFLVSFYNNEISEKSEIFDDQFSVERPDGSNFTLKIRSTKLEDSAMYFCASNVRGYEQYFGPGTRLTVT.

The chain couples TRBV30 to TRBJ1-5; 10 nucleotides line up with TRBD1. The germline V gene encodes CDR1 GTSNPN and CDR2 SVGIG (reference sequence). With 3 bases clipped from V and 5 bases from J, the junction kept 4 bases outside the gene matches. This CDR3 has 14 residues. CDR3 coding DNA: TGTGCCTGGAGCCTCGGACAGGGGGATCAGCCCCAGCATTTT. Translation gives CAWSLGQGDQPQHF.